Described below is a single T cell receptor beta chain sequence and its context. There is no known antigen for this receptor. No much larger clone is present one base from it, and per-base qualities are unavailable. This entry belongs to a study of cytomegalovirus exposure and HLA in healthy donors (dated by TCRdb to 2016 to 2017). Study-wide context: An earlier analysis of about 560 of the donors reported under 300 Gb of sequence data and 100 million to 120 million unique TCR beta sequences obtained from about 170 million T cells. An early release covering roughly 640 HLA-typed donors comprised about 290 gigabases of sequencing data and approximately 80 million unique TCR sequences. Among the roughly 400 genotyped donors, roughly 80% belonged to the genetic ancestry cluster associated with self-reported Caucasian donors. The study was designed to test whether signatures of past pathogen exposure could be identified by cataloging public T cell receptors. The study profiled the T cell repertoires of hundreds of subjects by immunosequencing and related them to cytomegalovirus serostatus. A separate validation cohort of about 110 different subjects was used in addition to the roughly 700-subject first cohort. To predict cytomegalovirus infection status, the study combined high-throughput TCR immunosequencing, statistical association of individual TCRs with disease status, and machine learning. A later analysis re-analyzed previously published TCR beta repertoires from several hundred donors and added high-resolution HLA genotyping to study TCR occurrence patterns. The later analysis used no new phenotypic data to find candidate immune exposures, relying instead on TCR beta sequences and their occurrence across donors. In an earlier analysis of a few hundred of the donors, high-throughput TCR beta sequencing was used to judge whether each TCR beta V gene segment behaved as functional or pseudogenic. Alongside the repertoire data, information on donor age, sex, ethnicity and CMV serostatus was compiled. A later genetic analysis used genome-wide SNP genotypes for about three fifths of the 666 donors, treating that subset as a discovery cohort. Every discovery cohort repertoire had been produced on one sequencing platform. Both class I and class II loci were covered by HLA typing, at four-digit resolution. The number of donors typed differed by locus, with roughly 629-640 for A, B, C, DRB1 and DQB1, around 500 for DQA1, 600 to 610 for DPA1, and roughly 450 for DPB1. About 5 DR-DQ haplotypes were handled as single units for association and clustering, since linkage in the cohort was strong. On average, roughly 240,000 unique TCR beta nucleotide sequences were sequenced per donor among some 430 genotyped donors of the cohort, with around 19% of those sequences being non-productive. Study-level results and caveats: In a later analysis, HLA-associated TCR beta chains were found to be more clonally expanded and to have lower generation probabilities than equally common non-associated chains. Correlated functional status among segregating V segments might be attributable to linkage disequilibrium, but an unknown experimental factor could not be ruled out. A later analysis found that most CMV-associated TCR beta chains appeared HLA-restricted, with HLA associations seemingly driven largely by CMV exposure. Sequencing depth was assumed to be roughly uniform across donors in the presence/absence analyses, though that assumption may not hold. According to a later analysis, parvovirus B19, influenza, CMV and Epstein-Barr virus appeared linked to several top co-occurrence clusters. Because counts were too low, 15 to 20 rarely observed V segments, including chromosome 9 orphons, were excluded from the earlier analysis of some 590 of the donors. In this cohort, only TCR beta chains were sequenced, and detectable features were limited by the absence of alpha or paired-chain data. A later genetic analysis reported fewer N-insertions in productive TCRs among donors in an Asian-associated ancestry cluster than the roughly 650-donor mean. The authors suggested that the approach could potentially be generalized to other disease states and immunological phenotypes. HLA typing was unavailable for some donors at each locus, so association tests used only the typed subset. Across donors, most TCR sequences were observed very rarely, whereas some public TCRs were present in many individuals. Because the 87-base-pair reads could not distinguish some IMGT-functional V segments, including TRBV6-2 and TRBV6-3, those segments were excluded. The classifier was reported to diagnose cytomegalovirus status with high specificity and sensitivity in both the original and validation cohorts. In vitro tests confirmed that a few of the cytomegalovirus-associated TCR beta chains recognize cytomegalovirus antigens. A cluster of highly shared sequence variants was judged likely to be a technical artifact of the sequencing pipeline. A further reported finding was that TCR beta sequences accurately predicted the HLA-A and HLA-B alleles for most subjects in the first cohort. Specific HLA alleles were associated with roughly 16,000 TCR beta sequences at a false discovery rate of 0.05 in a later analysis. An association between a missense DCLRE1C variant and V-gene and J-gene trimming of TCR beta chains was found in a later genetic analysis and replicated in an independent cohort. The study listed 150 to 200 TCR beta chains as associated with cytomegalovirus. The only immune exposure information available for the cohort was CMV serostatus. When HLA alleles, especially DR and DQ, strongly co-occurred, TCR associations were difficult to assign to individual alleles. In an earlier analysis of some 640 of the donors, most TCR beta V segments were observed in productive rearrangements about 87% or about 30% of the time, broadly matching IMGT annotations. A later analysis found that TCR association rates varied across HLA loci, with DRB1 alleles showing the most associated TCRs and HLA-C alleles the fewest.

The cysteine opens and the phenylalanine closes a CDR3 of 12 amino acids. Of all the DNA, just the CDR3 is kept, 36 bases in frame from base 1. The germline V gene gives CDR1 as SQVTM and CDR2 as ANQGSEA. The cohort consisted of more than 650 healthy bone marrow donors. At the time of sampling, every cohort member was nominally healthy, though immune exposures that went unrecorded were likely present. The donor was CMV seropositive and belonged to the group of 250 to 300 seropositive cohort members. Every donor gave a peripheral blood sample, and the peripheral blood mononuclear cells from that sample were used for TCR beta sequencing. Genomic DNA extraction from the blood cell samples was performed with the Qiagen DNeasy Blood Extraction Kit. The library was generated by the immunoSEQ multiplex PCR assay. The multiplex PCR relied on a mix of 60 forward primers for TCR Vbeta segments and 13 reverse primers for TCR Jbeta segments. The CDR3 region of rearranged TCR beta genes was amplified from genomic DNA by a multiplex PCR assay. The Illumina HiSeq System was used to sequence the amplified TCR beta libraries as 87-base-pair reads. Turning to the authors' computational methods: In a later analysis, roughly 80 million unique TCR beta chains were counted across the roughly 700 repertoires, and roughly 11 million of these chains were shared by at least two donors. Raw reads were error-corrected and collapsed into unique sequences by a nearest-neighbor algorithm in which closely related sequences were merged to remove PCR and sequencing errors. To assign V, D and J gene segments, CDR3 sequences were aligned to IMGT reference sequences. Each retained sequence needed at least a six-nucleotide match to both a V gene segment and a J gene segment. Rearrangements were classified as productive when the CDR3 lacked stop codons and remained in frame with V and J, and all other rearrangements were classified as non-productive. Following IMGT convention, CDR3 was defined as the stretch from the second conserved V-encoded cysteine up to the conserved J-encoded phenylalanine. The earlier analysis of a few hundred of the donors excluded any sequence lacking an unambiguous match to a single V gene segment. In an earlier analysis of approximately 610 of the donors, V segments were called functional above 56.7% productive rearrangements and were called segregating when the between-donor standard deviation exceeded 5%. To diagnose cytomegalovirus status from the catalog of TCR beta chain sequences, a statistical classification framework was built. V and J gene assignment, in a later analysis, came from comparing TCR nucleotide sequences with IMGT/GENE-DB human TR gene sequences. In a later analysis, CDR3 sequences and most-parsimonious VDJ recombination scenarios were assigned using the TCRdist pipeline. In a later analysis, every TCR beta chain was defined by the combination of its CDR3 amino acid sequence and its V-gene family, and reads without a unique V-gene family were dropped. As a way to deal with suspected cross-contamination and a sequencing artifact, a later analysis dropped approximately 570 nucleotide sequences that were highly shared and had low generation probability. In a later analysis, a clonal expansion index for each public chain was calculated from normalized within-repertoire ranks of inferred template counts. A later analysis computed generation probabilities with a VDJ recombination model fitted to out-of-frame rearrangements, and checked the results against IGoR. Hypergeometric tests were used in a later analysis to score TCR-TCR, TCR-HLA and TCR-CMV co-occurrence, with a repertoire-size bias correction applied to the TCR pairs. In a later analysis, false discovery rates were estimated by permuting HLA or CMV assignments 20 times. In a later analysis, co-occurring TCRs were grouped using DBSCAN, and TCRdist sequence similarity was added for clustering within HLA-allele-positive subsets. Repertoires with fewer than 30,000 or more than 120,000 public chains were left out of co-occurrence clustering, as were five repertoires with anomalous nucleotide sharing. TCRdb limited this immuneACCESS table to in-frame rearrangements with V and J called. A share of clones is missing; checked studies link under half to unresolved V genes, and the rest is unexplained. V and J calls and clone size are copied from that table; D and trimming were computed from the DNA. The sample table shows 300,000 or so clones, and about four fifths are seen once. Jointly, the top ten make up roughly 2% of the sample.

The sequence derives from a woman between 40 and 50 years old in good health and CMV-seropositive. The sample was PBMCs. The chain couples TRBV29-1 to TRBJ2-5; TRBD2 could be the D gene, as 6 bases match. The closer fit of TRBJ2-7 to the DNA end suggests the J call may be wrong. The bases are TGCAGCACCGTGGGGGGATCCTACGAGCAGTACTTC. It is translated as CSTVGGSYEQYF.